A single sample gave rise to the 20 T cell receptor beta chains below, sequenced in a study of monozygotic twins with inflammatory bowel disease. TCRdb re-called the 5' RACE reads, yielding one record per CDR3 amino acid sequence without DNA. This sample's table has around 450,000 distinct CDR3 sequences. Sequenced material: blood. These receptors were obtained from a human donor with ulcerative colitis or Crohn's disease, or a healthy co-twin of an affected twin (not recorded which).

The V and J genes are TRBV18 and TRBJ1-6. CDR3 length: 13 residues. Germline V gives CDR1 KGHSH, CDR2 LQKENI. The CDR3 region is CASSPTADSPLHF.

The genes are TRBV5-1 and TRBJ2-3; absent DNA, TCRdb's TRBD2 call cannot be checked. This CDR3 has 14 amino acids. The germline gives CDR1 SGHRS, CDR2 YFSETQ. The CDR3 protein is CASSSGGQGDTQYF.

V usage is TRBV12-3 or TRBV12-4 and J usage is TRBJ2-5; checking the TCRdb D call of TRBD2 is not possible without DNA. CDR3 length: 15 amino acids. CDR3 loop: CASGISGGPSKTQYF.

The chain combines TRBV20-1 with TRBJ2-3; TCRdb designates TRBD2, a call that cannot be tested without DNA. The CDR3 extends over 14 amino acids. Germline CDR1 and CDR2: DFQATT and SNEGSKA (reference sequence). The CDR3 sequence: CSANGGLITDTQYF.

The CDR3 loop is CASSQWGANEQFF. V usage is TRBV3-1 and J usage is TRBJ2-1; TCRdb's D call of TRBD1 is untestable without DNA. Germline CDR1 LGHDT, CDR2 YNNKEL (reference sequence). The CDR3 runs to 13 residues.

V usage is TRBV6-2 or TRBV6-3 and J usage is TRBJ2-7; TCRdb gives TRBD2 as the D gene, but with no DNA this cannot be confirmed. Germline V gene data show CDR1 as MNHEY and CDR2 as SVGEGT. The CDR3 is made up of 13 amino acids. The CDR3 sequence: CASSYSPRTEQYF.

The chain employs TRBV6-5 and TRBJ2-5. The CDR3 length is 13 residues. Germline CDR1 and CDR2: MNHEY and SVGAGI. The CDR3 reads CASSYRAEETQYF.

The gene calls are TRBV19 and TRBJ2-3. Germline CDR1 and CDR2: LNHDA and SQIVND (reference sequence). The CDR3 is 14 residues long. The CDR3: CASSRLLSTDTQYF.

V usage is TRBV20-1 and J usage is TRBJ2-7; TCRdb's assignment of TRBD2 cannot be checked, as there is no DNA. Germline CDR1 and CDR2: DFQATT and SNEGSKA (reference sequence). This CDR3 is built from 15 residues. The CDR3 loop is CSATAGLAGGFEQYF.

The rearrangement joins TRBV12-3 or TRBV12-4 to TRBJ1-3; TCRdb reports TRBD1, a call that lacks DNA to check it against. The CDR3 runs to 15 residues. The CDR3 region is CASSRQGNVGYTIYF.

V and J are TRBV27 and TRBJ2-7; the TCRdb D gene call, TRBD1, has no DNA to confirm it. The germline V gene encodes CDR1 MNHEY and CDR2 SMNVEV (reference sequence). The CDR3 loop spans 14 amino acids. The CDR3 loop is CASSHGTLLAEQYF.

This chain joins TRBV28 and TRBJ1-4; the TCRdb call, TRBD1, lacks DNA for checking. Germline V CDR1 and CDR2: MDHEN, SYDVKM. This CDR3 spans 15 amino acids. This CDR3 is CASSDGAGGPEKLFF.

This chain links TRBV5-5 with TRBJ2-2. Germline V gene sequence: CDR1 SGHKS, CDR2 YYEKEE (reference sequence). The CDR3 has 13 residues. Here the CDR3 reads CASSLSVGGELFF.

The CDR3 spells CASSPVTYGYTF. The chain has TRBV18 and TRBJ1-2. This CDR3 region has 12 residues. CDR1 is KGHSH, CDR2 LQKENI, per germline. Based on the CDR3 plus reference TRBV18 and TRBJ1-2, the full variable domain is NAGVMQNPRHLVRRRGQEARLRCSPMKGHSHVYWYRQLPEEGLKFMVYLQKENIIDESGMPKERFSAEFPKEGPSILRIQQVVRGDSAAYFCASSPVTYGYTFGSGTRLTVV.

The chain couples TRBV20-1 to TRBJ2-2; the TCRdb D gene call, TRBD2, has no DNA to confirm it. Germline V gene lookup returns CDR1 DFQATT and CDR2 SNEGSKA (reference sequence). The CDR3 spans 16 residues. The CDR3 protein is CSASQGPSADTGELFF.

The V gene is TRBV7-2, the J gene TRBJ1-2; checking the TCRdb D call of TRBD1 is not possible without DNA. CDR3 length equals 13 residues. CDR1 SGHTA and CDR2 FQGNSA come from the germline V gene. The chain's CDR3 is CASSISDSYGYTF. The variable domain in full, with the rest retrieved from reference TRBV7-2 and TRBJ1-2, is GAGVSQSPSNKVTEKGKDVELRCDPISGHTALYWYRQSLGQGLEFLIYFQGNSAPDKSGLPSDRFSAERTGGSVSTLTIQRTQQEDSAVYLCASSISDSYGYTFGSGTRLTVV.

The CDR3 spells CASTWGYNSPLHF. The gene calls are TRBV25-1 and TRBJ1-6. CDR1 is MGHDK, CDR2 SYGVNS, per germline. This CDR3 spans 13 amino acids. The complete variable domain, with remaining parts taken from reference TRBV25-1 and TRBJ1-6, reads EADIYQTPRYLVIGTGKKITLECSQTMGHDKMYWYQQDPGMELHLIHYSYGVNSTEKGDLSSESTVSRIRTEHFPLTLESARPSHTSQYLCASTWGYNSPLHFGNGTRLTVT.

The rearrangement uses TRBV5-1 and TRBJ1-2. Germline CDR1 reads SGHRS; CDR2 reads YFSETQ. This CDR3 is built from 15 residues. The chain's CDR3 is CASSLSDPIPPNYTF.

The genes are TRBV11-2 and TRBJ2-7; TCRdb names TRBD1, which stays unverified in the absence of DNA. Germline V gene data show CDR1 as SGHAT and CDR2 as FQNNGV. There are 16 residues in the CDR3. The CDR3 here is CASSPQGAKQSSEQYF.

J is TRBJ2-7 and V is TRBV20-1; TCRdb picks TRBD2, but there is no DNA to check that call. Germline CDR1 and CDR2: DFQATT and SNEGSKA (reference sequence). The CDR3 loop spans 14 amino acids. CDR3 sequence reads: CSARTSGISYEQYF.